This record concerns one TCR beta chain sequence. Original analysis: Amplification with reference gene primers provided the estimates of nucleated cell counts. Clones were sequenced by immunoSEQ multiplex PCR, and TCRdb holds only the in-frame ones, with some missing. V and J calls and clone size are copied from that table; D and trimming were computed from the DNA. The data hold roughly 140,000 clones, with more than 85% observed a single time. This CDR3 has 17 residues. The germline V gene has CDR1 ENHRY and CDR2 SYGVKD. Trimming cost V 2 bases and J 4 bases; bases outside gene matches: 7. This entry comes from a study of blood T cell repertoires in COVID-19. Study in general: PBMCs, B-cell-depleted T cells, or T cells were the source of the cDNA or gDNA that made up the material.

Material: peripheral blood. This clonotype was sampled from a woman aged 70 to 79 with acute or convalescent COVID-19. The chain is built from TRBV10-3 and TRBJ2-2, with 10 bases matching TRBD2. Written as DNA, the CDR3 is TGTGCCATCAGTGAGACCCTAGCGGGGGACCCCACCGGGGAGCTGTTTTTT. Its protein is CAISETLAGDPTGELFF.